The 3 T cell receptor beta chains given below trace back to one sample, sequenced in a study of Tregs in tolerant kidney transplant recipients. Clones were read by immunoSEQ multiplex PCR, and TCRdb kept only the in-frame ones, dropping some. The table lists roughly 69,000 clones, nearly 98% of them singletons, with around 0.3% in the top ten. The sequencing used Tregs from blood, collected before the transplant. The receptors here all came from a human donor who received a combined kidney and bone marrow transplant.

The chain recombines TRBV30 with TRBJ1-4; 11 bases map to TRBD1. CDR1 and CDR2 from the germline V gene are GTSNPN and SVGIG (reference sequence). The CDR3 consists of 14 residues. J lost 6 bases, V lost 5 bases, and 5 bases had no gene match. The CDR3 sequence is CAWGQGAGYEKLFF. CDR3 DNA: TGTGCCTGGGGACAGGGGGCAGGGTATGAAAAACTGTTTTTT.

In this sample, this clone turned up once. The chain couples TRBV5-4 to TRBJ2-2; D is unclear. CDR1 is SGHNT, CDR2 YYREEE, per germline (reference sequence). This CDR3 is built from 13 residues. The V end lost 4 bases, the J end lost 1 base, and 5 bases lay between the germline ends. CDR3 sequence reads: CASSLRNTGELFF. CDR3 nucleotide sequence: TGTGCCAGCAGCCTCAGGAACACCGGGGAGCTGTTTTTT.

V is TRBV28 and J is TRBJ2-1; tentative D call: TRBD2 (8 bases). Trimming removed 6 bases at V and 7 bases at J, with 19 bases between. This CDR3 comprises 15 residues. From germline, CDR1 is MDHEN and CDR2 SYDVKM. The CDR3 DNA reads TGTGCCAGCAGGTCAGGGGGTAGCGGGGTTAATGAGCAGTTCTTC. Its protein product is CASRSGGSGVNEQFF.